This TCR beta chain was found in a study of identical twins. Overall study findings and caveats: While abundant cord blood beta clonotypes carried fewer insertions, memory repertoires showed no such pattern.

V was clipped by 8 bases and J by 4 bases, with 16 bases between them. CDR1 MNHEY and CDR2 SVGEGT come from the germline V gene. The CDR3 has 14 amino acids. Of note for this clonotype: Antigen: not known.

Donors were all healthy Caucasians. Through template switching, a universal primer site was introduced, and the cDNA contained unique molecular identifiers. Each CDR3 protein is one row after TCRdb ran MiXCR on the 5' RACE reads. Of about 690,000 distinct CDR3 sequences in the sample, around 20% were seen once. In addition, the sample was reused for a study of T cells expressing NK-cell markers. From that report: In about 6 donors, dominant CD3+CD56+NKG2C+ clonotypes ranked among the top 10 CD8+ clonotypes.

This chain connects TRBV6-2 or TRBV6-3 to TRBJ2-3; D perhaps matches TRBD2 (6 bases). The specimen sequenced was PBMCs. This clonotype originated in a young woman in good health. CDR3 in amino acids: CASSLRGEADTQYF. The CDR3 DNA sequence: TGTGCCAGCTCCCTACGTGGGGAGGCAGATACGCAGTATTTT.